This T cell receptor beta chain appears in the sequencing data of a study of CD8+ T cells in alopecia areata. The overall study: Each day, treated patients took oral tofacitinib twice, at 5 to 10 mg per dose. Tofacitinib therapy took 6 to 18 months; 6 months off drug came after.

This clone was recorded a few times. Following extraction, RNA underwent reverse transcription to cDNA, which served as the sequencing template. This table comes from immunoSEQ multiplex PCR, and its TCRdb copy is limited to in-frame clones, with some not included. The sample contains about 150,000 clones, more than 45% of which appear only once. Researchers took lesional scalp punch biopsies and peripheral blood from people who were alopecia areata patients. The sequenced sample was CD4+ T cells sorted from blood. The sequence derives from a human donor with alopecia areata.

CDR3 nucleotides: TGCGCCACGGTGGGAAATGGTTACGAGCAGTACTTC. Amino acid sequence: CATVGNGYEQYF. V usage is TRBV23-1 and J usage is TRBJ2-7, with D uncertain. TRBV23-1 is labeled an ORF, and its function is uncertain. The CDR3 consists of 12 residues. V was cut by 10 bases and J by 4 bases, with 14 bases left in between.